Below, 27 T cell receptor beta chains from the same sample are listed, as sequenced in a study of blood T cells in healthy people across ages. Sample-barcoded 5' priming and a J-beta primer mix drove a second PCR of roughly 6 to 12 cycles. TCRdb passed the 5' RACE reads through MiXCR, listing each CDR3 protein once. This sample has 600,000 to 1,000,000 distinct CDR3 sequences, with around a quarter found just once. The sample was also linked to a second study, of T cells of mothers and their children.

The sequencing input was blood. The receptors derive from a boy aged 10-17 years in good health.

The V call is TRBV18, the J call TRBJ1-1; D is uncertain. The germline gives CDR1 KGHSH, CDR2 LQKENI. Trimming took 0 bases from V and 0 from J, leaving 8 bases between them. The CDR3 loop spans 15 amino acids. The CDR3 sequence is CASSPPDYVNTEAFF. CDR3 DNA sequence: TGTGCCAGCTCACCACCGGACTACGTGAACACTGAAGCTTTCTTT.

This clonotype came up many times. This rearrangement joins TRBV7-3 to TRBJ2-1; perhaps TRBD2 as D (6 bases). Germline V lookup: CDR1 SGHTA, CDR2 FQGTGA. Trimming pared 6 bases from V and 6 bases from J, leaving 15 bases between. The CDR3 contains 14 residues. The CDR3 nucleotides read TGTGCCAGCAGGGACCCGGGACTCTTCAATGAGCAGTTCTTC. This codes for CASRDPGLFNEQFF.

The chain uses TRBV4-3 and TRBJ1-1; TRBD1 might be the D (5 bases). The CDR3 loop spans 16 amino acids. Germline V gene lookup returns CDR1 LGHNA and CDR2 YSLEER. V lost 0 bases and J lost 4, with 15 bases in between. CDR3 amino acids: CASSQDRVGWGTEAFF. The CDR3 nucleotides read TGCGCCAGCAGCCAAGACAGGGTGGGGTGGGGCACTGAAGCTTTCTTT.

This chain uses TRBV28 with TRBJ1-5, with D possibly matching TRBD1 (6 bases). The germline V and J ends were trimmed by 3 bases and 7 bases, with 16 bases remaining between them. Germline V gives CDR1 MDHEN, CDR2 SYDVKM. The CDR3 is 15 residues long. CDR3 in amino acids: CASSFLWGAGQPQHF. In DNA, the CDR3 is TGTGCCAGCAGTTTTTTATGGGGGGCAGGGCAGCCCCAGCATTTT.

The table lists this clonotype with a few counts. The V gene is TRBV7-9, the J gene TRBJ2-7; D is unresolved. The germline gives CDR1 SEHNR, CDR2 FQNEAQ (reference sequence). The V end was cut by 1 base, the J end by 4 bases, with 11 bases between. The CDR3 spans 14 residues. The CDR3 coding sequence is TGTGCCAGCAGCTTAGGCACGGTGGGTTACGAGCAGTACTTC. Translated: CASSLGTVGYEQYF.

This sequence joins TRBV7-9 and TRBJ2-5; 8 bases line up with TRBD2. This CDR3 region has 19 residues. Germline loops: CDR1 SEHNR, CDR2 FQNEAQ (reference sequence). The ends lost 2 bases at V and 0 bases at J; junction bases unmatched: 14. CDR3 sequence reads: CASSLPDLVVAGYQETQYF. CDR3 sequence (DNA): TGTGCCAGCAGCTTACCAGACCTCGTGGTAGCGGGGTACCAAGAGACCCAGTACTTC. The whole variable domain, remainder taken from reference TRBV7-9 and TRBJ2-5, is DTGVSQNPRHKITKRGQNVTFRCDPISEHNRLYWYRQTLGQGPEFLTYFQNEAQLEKSRLLSDRFSAERPKGSFSTLEIQRTEQGDSAMYLCASSLPDLVVAGYQETQYFGPGTRLLVL.

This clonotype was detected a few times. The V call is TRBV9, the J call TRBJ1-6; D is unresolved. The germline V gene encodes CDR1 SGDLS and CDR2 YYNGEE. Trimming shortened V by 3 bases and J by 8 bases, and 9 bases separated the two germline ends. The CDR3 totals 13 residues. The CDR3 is CASSDETDSPLHF. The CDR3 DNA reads TGTGCCAGCAGCGATGAGACGGATTCACCCCTCCACTTT.

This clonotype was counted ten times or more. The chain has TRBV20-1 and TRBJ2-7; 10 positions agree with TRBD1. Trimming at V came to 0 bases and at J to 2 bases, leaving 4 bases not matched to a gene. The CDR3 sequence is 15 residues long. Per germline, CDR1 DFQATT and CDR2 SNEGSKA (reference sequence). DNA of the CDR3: TGCAGTGCTAGAGATACCGGGACAGGGGCCTACGAGCAGTACTTC. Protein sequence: CSARDTGTGAYEQYF.

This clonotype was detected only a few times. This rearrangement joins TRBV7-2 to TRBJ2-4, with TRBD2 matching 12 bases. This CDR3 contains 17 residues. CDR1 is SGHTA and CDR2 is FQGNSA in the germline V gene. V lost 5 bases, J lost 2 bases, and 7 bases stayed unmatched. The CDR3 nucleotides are TGTGCCAGCAGCCGCCCCGGACTAGCGGGAACCAAAAACATTCAGTACTTC. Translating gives CASSRPGLAGTKNIQYF.

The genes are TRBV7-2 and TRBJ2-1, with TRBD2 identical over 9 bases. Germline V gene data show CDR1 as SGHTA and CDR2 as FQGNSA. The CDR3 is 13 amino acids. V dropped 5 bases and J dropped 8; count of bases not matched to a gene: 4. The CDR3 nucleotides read TGTGCCAGCAGCGCTAGCGGGACCTATGAGCAGTTCTTC. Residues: CASSASGTYEQFF.

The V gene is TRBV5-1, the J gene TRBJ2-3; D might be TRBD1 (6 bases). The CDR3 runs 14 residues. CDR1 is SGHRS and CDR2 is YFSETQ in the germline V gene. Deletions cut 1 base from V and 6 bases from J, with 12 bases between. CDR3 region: CASSLIGGPDTQYF. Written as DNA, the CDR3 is TGCGCCAGCAGCTTGATTGGGGGCCCCGATACGCAGTATTTT.

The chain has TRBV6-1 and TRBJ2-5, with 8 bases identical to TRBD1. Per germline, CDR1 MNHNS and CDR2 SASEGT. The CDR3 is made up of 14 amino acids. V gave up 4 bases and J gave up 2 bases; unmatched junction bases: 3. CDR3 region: CASSAGQVQETQYF. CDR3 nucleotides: TGTGCCAGCAGTGCGGGACAGGTACAAGAGACCCAGTACTTC.

CDR3: CSARDQVYGANVLTF. CDR3 DNA: TGCAGTGCTAGAGATCAAGTATATGGGGCCAACGTCCTGACTTTC. V usage is TRBV20-1 and J usage is TRBJ2-6; D is ambiguous. Germline V gives CDR1 DFQATT, CDR2 SNEGSKA (reference sequence). Trimming shortened V by 0 bases and J by 3 bases, and 9 bases separated the two germline ends. The length of the CDR3 is 15 residues.

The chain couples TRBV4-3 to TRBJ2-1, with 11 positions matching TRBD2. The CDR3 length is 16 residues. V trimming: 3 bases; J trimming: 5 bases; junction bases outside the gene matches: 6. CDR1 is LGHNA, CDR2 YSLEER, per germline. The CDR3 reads CASSHRLAGLNNEQFF. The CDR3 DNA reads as TGCGCCAGCAGCCACCGACTAGCGGGGCTGAACAATGAGCAGTTCTTC.

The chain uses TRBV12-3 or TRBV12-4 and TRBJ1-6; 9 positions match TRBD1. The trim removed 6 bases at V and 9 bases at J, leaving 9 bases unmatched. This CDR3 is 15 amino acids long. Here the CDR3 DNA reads TGTGCCAGCAGACAGGGACAGGGAGTGCGTTCACCCCTCCACTTT. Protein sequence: CASRQGQGVRSPLHF.

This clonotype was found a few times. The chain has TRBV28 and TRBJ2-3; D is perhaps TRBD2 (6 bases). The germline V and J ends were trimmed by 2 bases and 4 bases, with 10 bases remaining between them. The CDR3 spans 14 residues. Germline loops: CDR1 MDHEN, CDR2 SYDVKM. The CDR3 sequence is CASSLRLVPDTQYF. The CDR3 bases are TGTGCCAGCAGTTTAAGACTAGTCCCAGATACGCAGTATTTT.

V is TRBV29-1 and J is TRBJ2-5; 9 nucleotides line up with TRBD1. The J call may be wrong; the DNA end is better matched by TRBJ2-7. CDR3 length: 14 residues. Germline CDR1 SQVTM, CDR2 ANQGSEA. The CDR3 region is CSVGWTGERGEQYF. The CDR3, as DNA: TGCAGCGTCGGTTGGACAGGGGAGAGGGGCGAGCAGTACTTC.

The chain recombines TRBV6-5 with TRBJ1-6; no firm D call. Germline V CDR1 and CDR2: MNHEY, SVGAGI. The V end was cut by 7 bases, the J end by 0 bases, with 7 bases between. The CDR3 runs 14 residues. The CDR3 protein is CASTRSSYNSPLHF. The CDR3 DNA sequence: TGTGCCAGCACTAGGAGCTCCTATAATTCACCCCTCCACTTT.

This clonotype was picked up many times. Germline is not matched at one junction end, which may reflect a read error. CDR3 loop: CASSLASSTDTQYF. The CDR3 nucleotides are TGTGCCAGCAGTTTGGCCAGTAGCACAGATACGCAGTATTTT. The genes are TRBV5-1 and TRBJ2-3, with no clear D. The CDR3 totals 14 residues. Germline values: CDR1 SGHRS, CDR2 YFSETQ.

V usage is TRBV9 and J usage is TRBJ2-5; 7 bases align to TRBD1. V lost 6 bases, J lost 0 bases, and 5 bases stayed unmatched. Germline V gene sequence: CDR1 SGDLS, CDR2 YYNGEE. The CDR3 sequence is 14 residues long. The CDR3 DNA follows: TGTGCCAGCAACCGACAGGGATACCAAGAGACCCAGTACTTC. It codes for CASNRQGYQETQYF.

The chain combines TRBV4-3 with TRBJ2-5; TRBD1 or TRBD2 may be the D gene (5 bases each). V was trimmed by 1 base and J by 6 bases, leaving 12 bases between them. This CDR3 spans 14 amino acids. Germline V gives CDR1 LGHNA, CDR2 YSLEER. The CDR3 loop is CASSQGMTGQTQYF. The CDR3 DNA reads TGCGCCAGCAGCCAAGGAATGACGGGACAGACCCAGTACTTC.

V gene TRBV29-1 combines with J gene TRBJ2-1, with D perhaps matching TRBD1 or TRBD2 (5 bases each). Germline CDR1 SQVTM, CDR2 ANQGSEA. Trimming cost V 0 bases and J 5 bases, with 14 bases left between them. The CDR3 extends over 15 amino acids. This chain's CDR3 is CSVEEAGRENNEQFF. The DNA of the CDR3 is TGCAGCGTTGAAGAGGCAGGGAGAGAGAACAATGAGCAGTTCTTC.

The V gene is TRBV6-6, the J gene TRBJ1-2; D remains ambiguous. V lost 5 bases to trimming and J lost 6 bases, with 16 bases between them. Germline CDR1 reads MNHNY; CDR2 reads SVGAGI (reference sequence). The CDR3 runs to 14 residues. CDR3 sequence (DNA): TGTGCCAGCAGTCCGCGGATCCGGACGGATGGCTACACCTTC. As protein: CASSPRIRTDGYTF.

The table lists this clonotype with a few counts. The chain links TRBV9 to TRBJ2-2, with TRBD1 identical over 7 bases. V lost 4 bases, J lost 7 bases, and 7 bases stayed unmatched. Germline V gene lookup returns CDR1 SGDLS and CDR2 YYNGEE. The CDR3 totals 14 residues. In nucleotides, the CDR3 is TGTGCCAGCAGCTTAAGACAGGGCTTCGGGGAGCTGTTTTTT. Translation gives CASSLRQGFGELFF.

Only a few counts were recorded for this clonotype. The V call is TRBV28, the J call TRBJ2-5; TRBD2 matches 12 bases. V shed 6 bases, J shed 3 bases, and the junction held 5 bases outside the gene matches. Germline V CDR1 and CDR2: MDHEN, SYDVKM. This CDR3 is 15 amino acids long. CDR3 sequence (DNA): TGTGCCAGCAGCGGCCGACTAGCGGGAGAAGAGACCCAGTACTTC. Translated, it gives CASSGRLAGEETQYF.

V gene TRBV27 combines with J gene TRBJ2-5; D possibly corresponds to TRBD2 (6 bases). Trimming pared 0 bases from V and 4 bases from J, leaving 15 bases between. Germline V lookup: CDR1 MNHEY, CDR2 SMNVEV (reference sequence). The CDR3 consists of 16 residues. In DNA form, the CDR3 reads TGTGCCAGCAGTTTATCATTCGGAGGGTTAGGAGAGACCCAGTACTTC. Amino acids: CASSLSFGGLGETQYF.

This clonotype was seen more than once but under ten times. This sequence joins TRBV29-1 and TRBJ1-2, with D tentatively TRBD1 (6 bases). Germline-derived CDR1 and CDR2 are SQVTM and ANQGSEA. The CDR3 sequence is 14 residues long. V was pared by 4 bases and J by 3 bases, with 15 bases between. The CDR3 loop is CSVAGRGEDYGYTF. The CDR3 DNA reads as TGCAGCGTTGCCGGAAGGGGGGAGGACTATGGCTACACCTTC.